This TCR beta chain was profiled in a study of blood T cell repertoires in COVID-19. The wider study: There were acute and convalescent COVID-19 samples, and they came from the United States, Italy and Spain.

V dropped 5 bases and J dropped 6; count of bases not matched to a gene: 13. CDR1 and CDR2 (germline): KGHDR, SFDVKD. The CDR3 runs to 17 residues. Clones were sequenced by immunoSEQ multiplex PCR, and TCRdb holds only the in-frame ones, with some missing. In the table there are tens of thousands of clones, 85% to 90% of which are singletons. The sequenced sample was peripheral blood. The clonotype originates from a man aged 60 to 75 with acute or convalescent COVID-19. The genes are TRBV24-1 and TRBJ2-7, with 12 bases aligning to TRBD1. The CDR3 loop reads CATSGINPGQGASEQYF. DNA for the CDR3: TGTGCCACCAGTGGCATAAACCCGGGACAGGGGGCCAGCGAGCAGTACTTC.